This T cell receptor (beta chain) was sequenced in a study of blood T cell repertoires in COVID-19. Study-level information: Collection of acute and convalescent COVID-19 samples took place in the United States, Italy and Spain. In each case, the material was cDNA or gDNA derived from T cells, B-cell-depleted T cells, or PBMCs.

This clone was seen a handful of times. As handled by the study authors: Amplified reference gene primers provided the basis for estimating nucleated cell counts. Sequencing used immunoSEQ multiplex PCR; TCRdb keeps in-frame clones, though not all of them. V and J calls and clone size follow that table, whereas D and trimming were derived from the DNA. The table has approximately 280,000 clones, roughly nine tenths seen once. Germline V gene sequence: CDR1 MNHEY, CDR2 SVGAGI. V lost 2 bases and J 7 bases, leaving 9 bases between the germline ends. The CDR3 covers 13 residues. Material: peripheral blood. The J gene is TRBJ1-3, the V gene TRBV6-5, with D possibly being TRBD1 (5 bases). This sequence originates from a man aged 50-59 years with acute or convalescent COVID-19. This CDR3 reads CASSYGAENTIYF. DNA for the CDR3: TGTGCCAGCAGTTACGGGGCGGAGAACACCATATATTTT.